Following are 6 T cell receptor beta chains from one sample sequenced in a study of control samples from healthy donors and cancer patients. Assay used: immunoSEQ multiplex PCR; TCRdb lists only in-frame clones, some missing. The sample yields about 160,000 clones, around 90% seen once. Source material: blood. These receptors came from a man between 25 and 39 years old in good health.

The chain carries TRBV6-7 and TRBJ2-1; 9 bases are shared with TRBD2. TRBV6-7 is designated an ORF whose function remains uncertain. J gave up 9 bases and V 8 bases, and 17 bases lay outside the gene matches. The CDR3 has 16 amino acids. The CDR3 spells CASFPPTCGGAVEQFF. In nucleotides, the CDR3 is TGTGCCAGCTTCCCTCCTACATGCGGGGGGGCCGTTGAGCAGTTCTTC.

V usage is TRBV28 and J usage is TRBJ1-5; D is perhaps TRBD1 (6 bases). CDR1 and CDR2 from the germline V gene are MDHEN and SYDVKM. This CDR3 has 14 amino acids. Trimming cost V 3 bases and J 1 base, with 7 bases left between them. In DNA, the CDR3 is TGTGCCAGCAGTTTCGGACAGAGCAATCAGCCCCAGCATTTT. Translating it yields CASSFGQSNQPQHF.

This rearrangement joins TRBV6-5 to TRBJ2-7, with TRBD2 identical over 8 bases. CDR3 length equals 15 residues. CDR1 MNHEY and CDR2 SVGAGI come from the germline V gene. V was pared by 0 bases and J by 6 bases, with 7 bases of the junction left unmatched. The CDR3 sequence: CASSYSTAGGGEQYF. Written as DNA, the CDR3 is TGTGCCAGCAGTTACTCGACGGCGGGGGGCGGCGAGCAGTACTTC.

This chain connects TRBV7-9 to TRBJ2-2; 9 bases agree with TRBD2. The germline CDR1 and CDR2 sequences are SEHNR and FQNEAQ (reference sequence). There are 16 residues in the CDR3. The J segment lost 3 bases and the V segment lost 2 bases, leaving 4 bases of the junction unmatched. The CDR3 here is CASSLMAGGHTGELFF. The CDR3 DNA reads as TGTGCCAGCAGCTTAATGGCGGGGGGGCACACCGGGGAGCTGTTTTTT.

The J gene is TRBJ2-1, the V gene TRBV28, with D perhaps matching TRBD1 (5 bases). This CDR3 spans 16 amino acids. Per the germline V gene, CDR1 is MDHEN and CDR2 is SYDVKM. V shed 2 bases and J shed 5 bases, with 16 bases lying between them. The CDR3 region has the DNA TGTGCCAGCAGTTTAAGTGGGGCGGCCCGGGACAATGAGCAGTTCTTC. Amino acid sequence: CASSLSGAARDNEQFF.

V usage is TRBV6-5 and J usage is TRBJ2-3, with D possibly TRBD1 on 6 matching bases. Trimming left V 2 bases short and J 2 bases short, with 11 bases between. Germline loops: CDR1 MNHEY, CDR2 SVGAGI. The CDR3 covers 15 residues. In nucleotides, the CDR3 is TGTGCCAGCAGTTACGCAGGGGCCTACACAGATACGCAGTATTTT. It specifies CASSYAGAYTDTQYF.